This T cell receptor beta chain emerged from a study of Graves' ophthalmopathy and Graves' hyperthyroidism. General observations from the study: Blood also carried most expanded thyroid clonotypes exceeding 0.001 frequency. Ophthalmopathy cases were distinguished from stable hyperthyroidism by a 13-signature model, reaching around 88% sensitivity and around 77% specificity.

The CDR3 sequence is 11 residues long. From germline, CDR1 is DFQATT and CDR2 SNEGSKA (reference sequence). With 6 bases removed from V and 10 bases from J, the gap between germline ends came to 13 bases. As to this clonotype: Its antigen is currently unknown.

The hyperthyroidism patients, aged 18 to 65, had been newly diagnosed, with under 2 months' duration. Additional autoimmune diseases, uncontrolled infections, pregnancy or lactation disqualified patients. RNA served as the template for amplifying TCR beta CDR3 regions. A first-round RT-PCR used HTBI primers, followed by a second-round multiplex PCR. TCRdb itself ran the multiplex PCR reads through MiXCR, one entry per CDR3 protein. The sample holds about 500,000 distinct CDR3 sequences; under 40% are singletons and the top ten take roughly 4%. The chain uses TRBV20-1 and TRBJ1-5; maybe TRBD1 (5 bases). This receptor was obtained from an adult man with Graves' hyperthyroidism. The sample taken for sequencing was peripheral blood or thyroid tissue (not recorded which). The CDR3 protein is CSAGGGDPQHF. The CDR3 coding sequence is TGCAGTGCGGGGGGGGGAGACCCCCAGCATTTT.